This TCR beta chain was sequenced for a study of shared clonotypes between healthy human individuals. The overall study: Aged between 18 and 49, the donors were a couple of women and a few men.

Naive CD8 isolation took CD45RO-negative cells positively selected for CCR7 and excluded terminally differentiated effector memory CD45RA+ cells. The V gene lost 6 bases and the J gene lost 0 bases, with 9 bases spanning the gap. CDR1 MDHEN and CDR2 SYDVKM come from the germline V gene. The CDR3 loop spans 14 amino acids. Concerning this clone: Its antigen is still unknown.

Sequenced by immunoSEQ multiplex PCR; TCRdb stores in-frame clones only, minus some. The table lists about 2.1 million clones, over 85% of them singletons. Study-wide points: Limitation of the genetic and exposure-history diversity represented came from the few donors. Several donors had roughly 5.2% of their naive CD4 clonotypes in common.

Sequencing was carried out using naive CD8+ T cells from PBMCs. The receptor's source is a man younger than 35 in good health. Some clones in this sample may be carry-over from other donors' samples. The rearrangement joins TRBV28 to TRBJ1-5; D gene unclear. DNA for the CDR3: TGTGCCAGCAGCCCCCAGGATAGCAATCAGCCCCAGCATTTT. It yields the protein CASSPQDSNQPQHF.